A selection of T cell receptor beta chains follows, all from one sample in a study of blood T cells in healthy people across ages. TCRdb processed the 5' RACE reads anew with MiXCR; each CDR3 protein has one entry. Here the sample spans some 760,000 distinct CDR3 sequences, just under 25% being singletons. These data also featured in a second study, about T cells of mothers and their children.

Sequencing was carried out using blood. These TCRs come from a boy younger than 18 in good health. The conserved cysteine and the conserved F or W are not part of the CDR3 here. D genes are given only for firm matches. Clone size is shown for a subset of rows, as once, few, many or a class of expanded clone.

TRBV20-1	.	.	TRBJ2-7	SARVAGNPYEQY
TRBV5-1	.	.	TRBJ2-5	VSYIGSQETQY
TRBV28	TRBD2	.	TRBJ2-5	ASSLQPSGTQETQY
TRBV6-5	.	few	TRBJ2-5	ASSYSGAFQETQY
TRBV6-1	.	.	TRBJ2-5	ASNRRREETQY
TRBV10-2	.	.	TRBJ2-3	ASSEIVGPGTDTQY
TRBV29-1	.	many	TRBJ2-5	SVEDGRGYQETQY
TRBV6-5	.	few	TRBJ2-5	ASSYSAGGAYQETQY
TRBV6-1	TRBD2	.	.	ASRKLANAYNEQF
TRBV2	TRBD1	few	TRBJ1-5	ASGQGAPGNQPQH
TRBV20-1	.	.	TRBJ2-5	SAMTGLETQY
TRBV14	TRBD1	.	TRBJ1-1	ASSPSTGFTEAF
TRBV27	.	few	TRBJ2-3	ASSSHSSTDTQY
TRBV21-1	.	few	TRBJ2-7	ASSKGCHQPYEQY
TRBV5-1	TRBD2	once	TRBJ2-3	ASSLMSLAEDTQY
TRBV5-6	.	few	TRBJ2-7	ASSPRESYEQY
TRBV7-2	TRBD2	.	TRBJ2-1	ASSLMTSGGNEQF
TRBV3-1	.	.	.	ASSHYGRTDSYEQY
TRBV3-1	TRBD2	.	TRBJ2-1	ASSRDQGSGRSDEQF
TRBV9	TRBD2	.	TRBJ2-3	ASSGETSGADTQY
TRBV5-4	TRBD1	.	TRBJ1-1	ASSLPGTGWITEAF
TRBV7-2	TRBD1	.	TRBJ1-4	ASSLRQGTNEKLF
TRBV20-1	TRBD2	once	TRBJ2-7	SAGPSGRYEQY
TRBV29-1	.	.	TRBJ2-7	SAHNRELGEQY
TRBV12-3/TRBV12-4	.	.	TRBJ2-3	ASSRTVPDTQY
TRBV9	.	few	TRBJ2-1	ASSVEGQVQNEQF
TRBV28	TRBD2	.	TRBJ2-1	ASRPITGTSGEYNEQF
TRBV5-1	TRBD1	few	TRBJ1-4	ASSLDPEGTGNEKLF
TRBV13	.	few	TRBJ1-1	ASGYRVLTGNTEAF
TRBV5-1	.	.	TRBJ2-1	ASSPWASQSSYNEQF
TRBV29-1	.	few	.	SVEGAADNEQF
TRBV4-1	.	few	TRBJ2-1	ASSQPTRDTYNEQF
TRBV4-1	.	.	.	ASSQDQGQYNEQF
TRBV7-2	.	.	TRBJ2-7	ASSPSDTYEQY
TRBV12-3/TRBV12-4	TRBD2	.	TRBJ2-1	ASIQTSGPAYNEQF
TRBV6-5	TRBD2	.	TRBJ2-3	ATRFTPGLARTDTQY
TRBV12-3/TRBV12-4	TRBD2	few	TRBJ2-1	ASSSLAGGPWSYNEQF
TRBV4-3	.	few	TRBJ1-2	ASSQDPSGYGYT
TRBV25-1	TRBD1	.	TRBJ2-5	ASSDPYRGLETQY
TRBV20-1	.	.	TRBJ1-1	SLHRGGVTEAF
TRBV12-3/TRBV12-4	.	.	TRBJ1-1	ASSFQERTEAF
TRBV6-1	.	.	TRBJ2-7	ARQGPDSPYEQY
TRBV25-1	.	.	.	ASSELAEQY
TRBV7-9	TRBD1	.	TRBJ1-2	ASSSATGGVYGYT